This entry lists 17 T cell receptor beta chains sequenced from one sample in a study of T cells in Graves' hyperthyroidism and ophthalmopathy (dated by TCRdb to about 2019). Library method: multiplex PCR. This sample was sequenced with an Illumina HiSeq 2000. The TCR beta CDR3 regions were amplified from the RNA transcripts. The TCR CDR3 was subjected to a first round of RT-PCR using the HTBI primer set and the Qiagen OneStep RT-PCR kit. TCRdb trimmed public reads at Q25 via fastp, called clones via MiXCR and kept in-frame beta chains. Each entry is one CDR3 protein sequence, shown with its most common DNA and genes. Across this sample there are more than 300,000 distinct CDR3 sequences, with approximately 17% seen only once. 35% to 50% of the sample goes to the ten largest clones. Sequenced input: blood. These TCRs come from a man younger than 30 with Graves' ophthalmopathy.

This clonotype was recorded many times. The chain is built from TRBV7-3 and TRBJ2-1; 12 bases are a match to TRBD2. Germline V gene sequence: CDR1 SGHTA, CDR2 FQGTGA. The CDR3 runs to 17 residues. V lost 5 bases and J lost 4; bases outside the gene matches: 9. The CDR3 reads CASSPRTSGASYNEQFF. The CDR3 coding sequence is TGTGCCAGCAGCCCCCGGACTAGCGGGGCCTCATACAATGAGCAGTTCTTC.

In DNA, the CDR3 is TGCGCCAGCAGCCCGTGGGAAAGCTCTGGAAACACCATATATTTT. This encodes CASSPWESSGNTIYF. The chain uses TRBV4-1 and TRBJ1-3; D not certain. Germline V gene sequence: CDR1 MGHRA, CDR2 YSYEKL. The CDR3 spans 15 residues. Trimming cost V 4 bases and J 0 bases, with 10 bases left between them.

The chain links TRBV28 to TRBJ1-6; 7 bases match TRBD1. The CDR3 sequence is 14 residues long. Per germline, CDR1 MDHEN and CDR2 SYDVKM. V gave up 6 bases and J gave up 5 bases; unmatched junction bases: 4. The CDR3 nucleotides read TGTGCCAGCAGGGGGACAGTAAATAATTCACCCCTCCACTTT. Its protein product is CASRGTVNNSPLHF.

The chain employs TRBV12-5 and TRBJ1-5; possibly TRBD1 for D (5 bases). With 6 bases removed from V and 7 bases from J, the gap between germline ends came to 19 bases. Germline CDR1 reads LGHNT; CDR2 reads FRNRAP. This CDR3 has 15 residues. The CDR3 reads CASGIGDGGRQPQHF. Written as DNA, the CDR3 is TGTGCTAGTGGCATTGGCGATGGGGGTCGACAGCCCCAGCATTTT.

This clonotype was found many times. The chain employs TRBV12-3 or TRBV12-4 and TRBJ2-5; 8 nucleotides agree with TRBD1. This CDR3 region has 15 residues. With 3 bases clipped from V and 6 bases from J, the junction kept 9 bases outside the gene matches. The CDR3 protein is CASSFSQGAYKTQYF. In nucleotides, the CDR3 is TGTGCCAGCAGTTTTTCGCAGGGGGCATATAAGACCCAGTACTTC.

This clonotype was observed at least ten times. The CDR3 protein is CASSQASGQATSGYTF. The DNA for the CDR3 is TGTGCCAGCAGCCAAGCCTCAGGACAGGCAACCAGTGGCTACACCTTC. The chain carries TRBV3-1 and TRBJ1-2, with 7 positions matching TRBD1. Germline loops: CDR1 LGHDT, CDR2 YNNKEL (reference sequence). V shed 1 base, J shed 7 bases, and the junction held 12 bases outside the gene matches. CDR3 size: 16 residues. The whole variable domain, filled in from reference TRBV3-1 and TRBJ1-2, reads DTAVSQTPKYLVTQMGNDKSIKCEQNLGHDTMYWYKQDSKKFLKIMFSYNNKELIINETVPNRFSPKSPDKAHLNLHINSLELGDSAVYFCASSQASGQATSGYTFGSGTRLTVV.

This clonotype was observed at least ten times. This chain joins TRBV12-3 or TRBV12-4 and TRBJ1-2, with D unresolved. Trimming pared 6 bases from V and 8 bases from J, leaving 10 bases between. The CDR3 runs to 11 residues. The CDR3 is CASSPTVGYTF. CDR3 DNA sequence: TGTGCCAGCAGCCCCACAGTAGGCTACACCTTC.

This clonotype showed up just a few times. The chain uses TRBV27 and TRBJ1-6; D ambiguous. The CDR3 consists of 14 residues. Germline-derived CDR1 and CDR2 are MNHEY and SMNVEV (reference sequence). Between the trimmed V and J ends, which lost 2 bases and 13 bases, there was a span of 15 bases. The CDR3 nucleotides read TGTGCCAGCAGTTTACGGCTTCTCGCGTTCCCCCTCCACTTT. Translated: CASSLRLLAFPLHF.

This clonotype was recorded a few times. The chain joins TRBV6-1 to TRBJ2-3; TRBD1 agrees at 7 bases. CDR1 and CDR2 from the germline V gene are MNHNS and SASEGT. With V trimmed by 4 bases and J by 2 bases, 9 bases remained unmatched. This CDR3 spans 16 amino acids. The DNA of the CDR3 is TGTGCCAGCAGTGCTCAAGGGGGCCGGTTCACAGATACGCAGTATTTT. Translated, it gives CASSAQGGRFTDTQYF.

This chain joins TRBV5-1 and TRBJ2-2, with a weak D call TRBD2 (5 bases). Looked up from germline, CDR1 is SGHRS and CDR2 is YFSETQ. V dropped 0 bases and J dropped 2 bases, with 14 bases sitting between them. The CDR3 has 17 residues. The CDR3 region has the DNA TGCGCCAGCAGCTTGGAATCCCCACGGACTAACACCGGGGAGCTGTTTTTT. It codes for CASSLESPRTNTGELFF.

There are a few counts of this clonotype. One junction end disagrees with the germline gene, perhaps due to a read error. J is TRBJ1-1 and V is TRBV12-3 or TRBV12-4; weak D call: TRBD1 (5 bases). This CDR3 region has 12 residues. DNA for the CDR3: TGTGCCAGCAGTTTAGCCGGGACTGAAGCTCTCTTT. This gives the protein CASSLAGTEALF.

This clonotype occurred many times. This chain connects TRBV7-2 to TRBJ1-2; D remains unclear. Germline CDR1 and CDR2: SGHTA and FQGNSA. Trimming cost V 2 bases and J 6 bases, with 10 bases left between them. This CDR3 contains 13 residues. The CDR3, as DNA: TGTGCCAGCAGCTTAAGGGCCGATGATGGCTACACCTTC. Amino acid sequence: CASSLRADDGYTF.

This clonotype showed up many times. The chain is built from TRBV20-1 and TRBJ1-2, with TRBD1 identical over 7 bases. The germline V gene has CDR1 DFQATT and CDR2 SNEGSKA (reference sequence). The junction had 9 bases not matched to a gene; V was cut back by 4 bases and J by 4 bases. The CDR3 loop spans 14 amino acids. This CDR3 reads CSAIETGRFYGYTF. In DNA form, the CDR3 reads TGCAGTGCTATAGAGACAGGGCGGTTCTATGGCTACACCTTC.

This chain links TRBV29-1 with TRBJ2-7; D remains ambiguous. The germline gives CDR1 SQVTM, CDR2 ANQGSEA. The CDR3 extends over 13 amino acids. V was shortened by 7 bases and J by 1 base, with 14 bases between the two germline ends. The CDR3 DNA sequence: TGCAGCGGCTTCTCGGGTTCTTCCTACGAGCAGTACTTC. Residues: CSGFSGSSYEQYF.

The chain recombines TRBV3-1 with TRBJ2-3; D could derive from TRBD1 or TRBD2 (5 bases each). Germline V gene sequence: CDR1 LGHDT, CDR2 YNNKEL (reference sequence). This CDR3 has 16 amino acids. V lost 3 bases and J lost 0, with 13 bases in between. The CDR3 nucleotides are TGTGCCAGCAGCCAGAGGGGTAGTGTTAGCACAGATACGCAGTATTTT. Protein product: CASSQRGSVSTDTQYF.

This clonotype occurred many times. This sequence joins TRBV7-9 and TRBJ1-2; D not resolved. Germline V gene sequence: CDR1 SEHNR, CDR2 FQNEAQ (reference sequence). The CDR3 runs 14 residues. The ends were cut back, 4 bases at V and 2 bases at J, with 11 bases in the middle. CDR3 DNA: TGTGCCAGCAGCTGGCCCGCCCTAAACTATGGCTACACCTTC. Protein product: CASSWPALNYGYTF. The whole variable domain, remainder taken from reference TRBV7-9 and TRBJ1-2, is DTGVSQNPRHKITKRGQNVTFRCDPISEHNRLYWYRQTLGQGPEFLTYFQNEAQLEKSRLLSDRFSAERPKGSFSTLEIQRTEQGDSAMYLCASSWPALNYGYTFGSGTRLTVV.

In its sample, this clonotype was seen many times. J is TRBJ2-5 and V is TRBV6-1, with D possibly being TRBD2 (5 bases). The length of the CDR3 is 15 residues. V was shortened by 6 bases and J by 5 bases, with 19 bases between the two germline ends. Germline V gene data show CDR1 as MNHNS and CDR2 as SASEGT. CDR3 in amino acids: CASRPTTYGRETQYF. The CDR3 DNA reads as TGTGCCAGCAGGCCGACTACTTACGGGCGGGAGACCCAGTACTTC.